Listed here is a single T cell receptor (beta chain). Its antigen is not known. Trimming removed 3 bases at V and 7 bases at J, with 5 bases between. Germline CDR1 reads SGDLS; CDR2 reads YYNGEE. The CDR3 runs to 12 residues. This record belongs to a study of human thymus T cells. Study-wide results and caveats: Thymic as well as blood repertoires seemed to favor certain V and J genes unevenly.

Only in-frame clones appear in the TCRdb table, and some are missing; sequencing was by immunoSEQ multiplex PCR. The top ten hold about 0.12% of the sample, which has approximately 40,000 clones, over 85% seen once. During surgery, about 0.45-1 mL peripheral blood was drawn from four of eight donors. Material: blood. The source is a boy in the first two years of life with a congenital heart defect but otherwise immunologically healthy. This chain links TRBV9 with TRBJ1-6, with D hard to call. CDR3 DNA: TGTGCCAGCAGCGGACTAAATTCACCCCTCCACTTT. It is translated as CASSGLNSPLHF.